Shown below are 9 T cell receptor beta chains from a single sample sequenced in a study of cytomegalovirus exposure and HLA in healthy donors. Researchers ran the PCR with 60 Vbeta and 13 Jbeta primers. The data were produced by immunoSEQ multiplex PCR, yet TCRdb's version contains in-frame clones alone and is incomplete. The table for this sample gives about 130,000 clones. Sequencing used PBMCs. The receptors come from a woman aged 55-70 years in good health and CMV-seronegative.

V and J are TRBV10-1 and TRBJ2-2; 10 bases map to TRBD2. Germline V gene sequence: CDR1 WNHNN, CDR2 SYGVQD (reference sequence). Trimming took 2 bases from V and 6 from J; bases not matched to a gene: 3. This CDR3 contains 15 residues. This CDR3 reads CASSEASGRAGELFF. Here the CDR3 DNA reads TGCGCCAGCAGTGAGGCTAGCGGGAGAGCCGGGGAGCTGTTTTTT.

The chain is built from TRBV5-1 and TRBJ2-7; TRBD2 matches 8 bases. CDR1 is SGHRS and CDR2 is YFSETQ in the germline V gene. The length of the CDR3 is 19 residues. The ends lost 5 bases at V and 0 bases at J; junction bases unmatched: 19. The CDR3 nucleotides are TGCGCCAGCAGGCATGGAAAGGTACTAGCGGATTCCTACTCCTACGAGCAGTACTTC. Translation: CASRHGKVLADSYSYEQYF.

The chain uses TRBV5-8 and TRBJ1-1; 9 nucleotides line up with TRBD1. The CDR3 spans 14 residues. The germline gives CDR1 SGHTS, CDR2 YDEGEE. V was pared by 4 bases and J by 4 bases, with 5 bases of the junction left unmatched. The CDR3 DNA follows: TGTGCCAGCAGCCACAGGGGGCGCGGCACTGAAGCTTTCTTT. This sequence encodes CASSHRGRGTEAFF.

The chain combines TRBV5-1 with TRBJ1-5, with D perhaps matching TRBD1 (6 bases). Trimming took 4 bases from V and 4 from J, leaving 12 bases between them. This CDR3 spans 14 amino acids. Per germline, CDR1 SGHRS and CDR2 YFSETQ. Here the CDR3 DNA reads TGCGCCAGCAGCCCTCAGGGGAATAATCAGCCCCAGCATTTT. It codes for CASSPQGNNQPQHF.

The V and J genes are TRBV18 and TRBJ1-2, with TRBD1 matching 7 bases. The V gene end was trimmed by 5 bases and the J gene end by 0 bases; junction bases not matched to a gene: 9. CDR3 length equals 16 residues. The germline V gene has CDR1 KGHSH and CDR2 LQKENI. The CDR3 loop reads CASSTGVLSSNYGYTF. CDR3 nucleotides: TGTGCCAGCTCAACAGGGGTGTTGAGTTCTAACTATGGCTACACCTTC.

The chain employs TRBV11-2 and TRBJ1-4; possible D gene TRBD1, 6 bases. The CDR3 has 12 residues. Germline assignment: CDR1 SGHAT and CDR2 FQNNGV. V was trimmed by 5 bases and J by 10 bases, leaving 11 bases between them. CDR3 DNA sequence: TGTGCCAGCAGCCCCCCAGGGGCAAAACTGTTTTTT. It encodes CASSPPGAKLFF.

The chain joins TRBV29-1 to TRBJ1-1, with no clear D. Germline CDR1 and CDR2: SQVTM and ANQGSEA. CDR3 length equals 13 residues. With 6 bases removed from V and 8 bases from J, the gap between germline ends came to 19 bases. The CDR3 DNA is TGCAGCGTATCCGACAAAACCCCTCGCGAAGCTTTCTTT. The encoded protein is CSVSDKTPREAFF.

The chain has TRBV6-5 and TRBJ2-7; D gene unclear. V shed 2 bases and J shed 3 bases, with 11 bases lying between them. This CDR3 region has 14 residues. CDR1 is MNHEY and CDR2 is SVGAGI in the germline V gene. CDR3 sequence (DNA): TGTGCCAGCAGTTACGATCACACCCTCTACGAGCAGTACTTC. This gives the protein CASSYDHTLYEQYF.

The chain links TRBV6-5 to TRBJ2-2, with 7 positions matching TRBD2. With 2 bases clipped from V and 6 bases from J, the junction kept 3 bases outside the gene matches. The germline V gene has CDR1 MNHEY and CDR2 SVGAGI. The CDR3 is made up of 14 amino acids. The DNA for the CDR3 is TGTGCCAGCAGTTACCCTGGGGGGGCCGGGGAGCTGTTTTTT. Protein sequence: CASSYPGGAGELFF.